The next 12 T cell receptor beta chains were all read from a single sample in a study of Ad26.COV2.S vaccination and SARS-CoV-2 variants. Libraries were prepared by immunoSEQ multiplex PCR; TCRdb keeps only in-frame clonotypes and omits some of them. The table lists around 450,000 clones, roughly 90% of them singletons. The treatment here: around 19 received Ad26.COV2.S at low or high dose, single or two shots; five or six received placebo; per-sample allocation not given. All samples were drawn on day 63, counting from the first vaccine or placebo injection. The sequenced sample was peripheral blood, obtained in a trial of Ad26.COV2.S vaccine versus placebo. The origin of the receptors is a person between 18 and 65 years old who received the Ad26.COV2.S COVID-19 vaccine or a placebo.

This chain joins TRBV7-8 and TRBJ1-4, with 7 bases identical to TRBD1. CDR3 length equals 14 residues. After removal of 5 bases from V and 7 bases from J, the junction contained 7 bases not matched to a gene. Looked up from germline, CDR1 is SGHVS and CDR2 is FQNEAQ. The CDR3 protein is CASSNQQGLEKLFF. CDR3 nucleotide sequence: TGTGCCAGCAGCAATCAACAGGGGCTTGAAAAACTGTTTTTT.

The chain is built from TRBV7-2 and TRBJ2-1; 7 positions agree with TRBD1. The germline V gene has CDR1 SGHTA and CDR2 FQGNSA. After removal of 3 bases from V and 6 bases from J, the junction contained 2 bases not matched to a gene. The CDR3 length is 13 residues. The CDR3 protein is CASSLTGFNEQFF. CDR3 coding DNA: TGTGCCAGCAGCTTGACAGGGTTCAATGAGCAGTTCTTC.

The chain uses TRBV28 and TRBJ2-7, with no clear D. The germline V gene has CDR1 MDHEN and CDR2 SYDVKM. The CDR3 runs 13 residues. The V end was cut by 6 bases, the J end by 3 bases, with 12 bases between. As DNA, the CDR3 is TGTGCCAGCAGGAAGGGATTCTTCTACGAGCAGTACTTC. This gives the protein CASRKGFFYEQYF.

V usage is TRBV4-3 and J usage is TRBJ2-7; tentative D call: TRBD1 (6 bases). CDR3 length equals 14 residues. CDR1 LGHNA and CDR2 YSLEER come from the germline V gene. V lost 1 base and J 5 bases, leaving 12 bases between the germline ends. The CDR3 reads CASSQGHRVNEQYF. The CDR3 nucleotides read TGCGCCAGCAGCCAAGGTCACAGGGTCAACGAGCAGTACTTC.

The chain employs TRBV29-1 and TRBJ1-5, with a possible D match to TRBD1 (6 bases). Germline V gene data show CDR1 as SQVTM and CDR2 as ANQGSEA. The CDR3 sequence is 14 residues long. Trimming cost V 4 bases and J 4 bases, with 14 bases left between them. CDR3 amino acids: CSVVISGENQPQHF. The CDR3 nucleotides are TGCAGCGTTGTAATATCAGGGGAAAATCAGCCCCAGCATTTT.

This clone was detected once. The chain links TRBV29-1 to TRBJ2-7, with TRBD1 matching over 7 bases. V was pared by 5 bases and J by 4 bases, with 8 bases of the junction left unmatched. This CDR3 is built from 13 residues. Germline V lookup: CDR1 SQVTM, CDR2 ANQGSEA. CDR3 sequence reads: CSVRDRLAYEQYF. The CDR3 DNA sequence: TGCAGCGTTCGGGACAGACTCGCTTACGAGCAGTACTTC.

The chain joins TRBV27 to TRBJ1-1; D is undetermined. Trimming left V 4 bases short and J 1 base short, with 16 bases between. Germline values: CDR1 MNHEY, CDR2 SMNVEV (reference sequence). The CDR3 length is 16 residues. CDR3 residues: CASSSLSSWGNTEAFF. CDR3 in DNA: TGTGCCAGCAGTTCACTCTCGTCCTGGGGGAACACTGAAGCTTTCTTT.

The chain carries TRBV11-2 and TRBJ2-5; 7 bases match TRBD2. V was pared by 1 base and J by 7 bases, with 9 bases of the junction left unmatched. The CDR3 runs 15 residues. CDR1 is SGHAT, CDR2 FQNNGV, per germline. CDR3 in DNA: TGTGCCAGCAGCTTAGCCGGGACGTCGGGAGGGACCCAGTACTTC. Its translation: CASSLAGTSGGTQYF.

This chain joins TRBV2 and TRBJ2-1; the match to TRBD2 covers 10 bases. The CDR3 is 15 amino acids. Per germline, CDR1 SNHLY and CDR2 FYNNEI. The trim removed 3 bases at V and 4 bases at J, leaving 3 bases unmatched. The CDR3 reads CASSDSGGFYNEQFF. CDR3 DNA sequence: TGTGCCAGCAGTGATAGCGGGGGGTTTTACAATGAGCAGTTCTTC.

V and J are TRBV27 and TRBJ2-3; TRBD1 aligns across 7 bases. The CDR3 spans 16 residues. V shed 6 bases and J 4 bases; nucleotides not matched to a gene: 13. The V gene's germline CDR1 is MNHEY and CDR2 SMNVEV (reference sequence). In DNA, the CDR3 is TGTGCCAGCAGGGTAGGACAGGTTCTAGCCTCAGATACGCAGTATTTT. This gives the protein CASRVGQVLASDTQYF.

The CDR3 DNA is TGCACCAGCAGCCATACCTTCGGTGAACGAAATCAGCCCCAGCATTTT. This codes for CTSSHTFGERNQPQHF. The chain couples TRBV1 to TRBJ1-5. TRBV1 is classified as a pseudogene. The CDR3 has 16 amino acids.

The chain combines TRBV11-2 with TRBJ2-7; the match to TRBD2 covers 8 bases. Germline V CDR1 and CDR2: SGHAT, FQNNGV. The junction had 5 bases not matched to a gene; V was cut back by 6 bases and J by 4 bases. The CDR3 consists of 13 residues. The CDR3: CASRPGGTYEQYF. For the CDR3, the DNA is TGTGCCAGCAGACCGGGGGGGACTTACGAGCAGTACTTC.